The 27 T cell receptor beta chains given below trace back to one sample, sequenced in a study of identical twins. TCRdb called the 5' RACE reads again in MiXCR, with one record for every CDR3 protein. Among approximately 670,000 distinct CDR3 sequences listed, approximately 6.1% were seen once. Material for sequencing was naive T cells sorted from blood. All receptors come from a man between 18 and 29 years old in good health.

Written as DNA, the CDR3 is TGTGCCAGCAGTTTAGTTGGGCAGGCATTCTACGAGCAGTACTTC. This codes for CASSLVGQAFYEQYF. This sequence joins TRBV12-3 or TRBV12-4 and TRBJ2-7, with D unclear. This CDR3 is 15 amino acids long. Trimming left V 1 base short and J 3 bases short, with 13 bases between.

V gene TRBV5-1 combines with J gene TRBJ2-5; D unclear. Germline lookup yields CDR1 SGHRS and CDR2 YFSETQ. V was cut by 2 bases and J by 0 bases, with 14 bases left in between. The CDR3 extends over 16 amino acids. The CDR3 coding sequence is TGCGCCAGCAGCTTTATGACCGAAAAGTACCAAGAGACCCAGTACTTC. Translating it yields CASSFMTEKYQETQYF.

This chain links TRBV20-1 with TRBJ2-1; D is unclear. The CDR3 length is 14 residues. Germline CDR1 reads DFQATT; CDR2 reads SNEGSKA (reference sequence). V dropped 1 base and J dropped 0 bases, with 7 bases sitting between them. The CDR3 DNA sequence: TGCAGTGCTAGAGTTCCGAGCTCCTACAATGAGCAGTTCTTC. This gives the protein CSARVPSSYNEQFF.

The chain employs TRBV2 and TRBJ1-1, with D possibly being TRBD1 (5 bases). Germline values: CDR1 SNHLY, CDR2 FYNNEI. V was trimmed by 6 bases and J by 1 base, leaving 12 bases between them. The CDR3 covers 14 residues. CDR3 sequence: CASRPGGTNTEAFF. The CDR3 DNA sequence: TGTGCCAGCAGGCCTGGGGGGACGAACACTGAAGCTTTCTTT.

This chain's CDR3 is CASGLVHSDTQYF. CDR3 coding DNA: TGTGCTAGTGGTTTGGTACATTCAGATACGCAGTATTTT. The chain carries TRBV12-5 and TRBJ2-3; D unclear. The CDR3 runs 13 residues. Germline CDR1 reads LGHNT; CDR2 reads FRNRAP. Trimming removed 0 bases at V and 4 bases at J, with 5 bases between.

This clonotype was seen repeatedly, ten times or more. The chain joins TRBV14 to TRBJ2-7; unclear D gene. The CDR3 loop spans 13 amino acids. Between the trimmed V and J ends, which lost 1 base and 2 bases, there was a span of 6 bases. Germline V gives CDR1 SGHDN, CDR2 FVKESK. This CDR3 reads CASSQGSTYEQYF. CDR3 coding DNA: TGTGCCAGCAGCCAAGGGTCCACCTACGAGCAGTACTTC.

The rearrangement uses TRBV14 and TRBJ2-2; 9 nucleotides agree with TRBD1. V dropped 8 bases and J dropped 2; count of bases not matched to a gene: 3. Germline V gene data show CDR1 as SGHDN and CDR2 as FVKESK. This CDR3 has 14 amino acids. CDR3 sequence: CASRDRVNTGELFF. The CDR3 DNA reads TGTGCCAGCCGGGACAGGGTTAACACCGGGGAGCTGTTTTTT.

In its sample, this clonotype was seen many times. The chain employs TRBV12-3 or TRBV12-4 and TRBJ2-2; D might be TRBD1 (5 bases). V lost 3 bases to trimming and J lost 7 bases, with 15 bases between them. The CDR3 is 15 amino acids. The CDR3 DNA reads TGTGCCAGCAGTTTCACAGGTTCGCCGGGCGGGGAGCTGTTTTTT. It specifies CASSFTGSPGGELFF.

This clonotype showed up many times. The chain is built from TRBV20-1 and TRBJ2-7, with 13 nucleotides matching TRBD2. J lost 2 bases, V lost 5 bases, and 3 bases had no gene match. The germline CDR1 and CDR2 sequences are DFQATT and SNEGSKA (reference sequence). The CDR3 runs 14 residues. The CDR3 sequence: CSAGTSGIPYEQYF. For the CDR3, the DNA is TGCAGTGCTGGGACTAGCGGGATCCCCTACGAGCAGTACTTC.

This clonotype was observed a few times. CDR3 loop: CASRPRAGVGEQYF. CDR3 DNA: TGCGCCAGCAGACCGCGAGCGGGAGTAGGCGAGCAGTACTTC. The chain links TRBV5-1 to TRBJ2-7, with 8 bases aligning to TRBD2. The V gene's germline CDR1 is SGHRS and CDR2 YFSETQ. V trimming: 5 bases; J trimming: 6 bases; junction bases outside the gene matches: 10. The CDR3 extends over 14 amino acids.

This clonotype was counted ten times or more. The chain combines TRBV12-3 or TRBV12-4 with TRBJ2-2; D may be TRBD1 (5 bases). The CDR3 runs 13 residues. With 3 bases removed from V and 7 bases from J, the gap between germline ends came to 9 bases. CDR3 loop: CASSFKGNGELFF. The CDR3 DNA is TGTGCCAGCAGTTTTAAGGGGAACGGGGAGCTGTTTTTT.

V usage is TRBV7-2 and J usage is TRBJ1-1; D unclear. V lost 5 bases to trimming and J lost 0 bases, with 16 bases between them. The CDR3 has 16 amino acids. Germline lookup yields CDR1 SGHTA and CDR2 FQGNSA. The CDR3 sequence is CASSLDQPSLNTEAFF. CDR3 nucleotides: TGTGCCAGCAGCCTAGACCAACCGTCATTGAACACTGAAGCTTTCTTT.

This clonotype turned up a few times. The chain is built from TRBV5-1 and TRBJ2-3, with 13 bases matching TRBD2. The CDR3 has 21 residues. Germline CDR1 reads SGHRS; CDR2 reads YFSETQ. The V and J ends lost 4 bases and 5 bases, in that order; junction bases with no gene match: 22. The CDR3 region is CASSAAPRLAGGRRMLDTQYF. CDR3 coding DNA: TGCGCCAGCAGCGCGGCCCCCCGACTAGCGGGAGGCCGAAGGATGTTAGATACGCAGTATTTT.

This clonotype came up a few times. The V gene is TRBV10-1, the J gene TRBJ2-3, with D perhaps TRBD2 (7 bases). This CDR3 region has 14 residues. With 3 bases removed from V and 5 bases from J, the gap between germline ends came to 12 bases. The germline V gene has CDR1 WNHNN and CDR2 SYGVQD (reference sequence). CDR3 amino acids: CASSDPGEGDTQYF. The CDR3, as DNA: TGCGCCAGCAGTGACCCAGGGGAGGGAGATACGCAGTATTTT.

V gene TRBV20-1 combines with J gene TRBJ2-5, with a possible D match to TRBD1 (6 bases). The CDR3 length is 16 residues. Germline assignment: CDR1 DFQATT and CDR2 SNEGSKA (reference sequence). V lost 3 bases and J 2 bases, leaving 19 bases between the germline ends. CDR3 sequence: CSARNRDTYNQETQYF. As DNA, the CDR3 is TGCAGTGCTAGGAACCGGGACACATACAATCAAGAGACCCAGTACTTC.

In its sample, this clonotype was seen a few times. The chain is built from TRBV7-8 and TRBJ1-5; D remains unclear. Germline CDR1 and CDR2: SGHVS and FQNEAQ. V shed 1 base and J shed 4 bases, with 8 bases lying between them. CDR3 length: 14 amino acids. The CDR3 here is CASSLDPENQPQHF. The DNA of the CDR3 is TGTGCCAGCAGCTTAGATCCAGAGAATCAGCCCCAGCATTTT.

The chain employs TRBV7-9 and TRBJ1-2, with 8 bases lining up with TRBD1. CDR1 and CDR2 from the germline V gene are SEHNR and FQNEAQ (reference sequence). The CDR3 totals 13 residues. With 4 bases clipped from V and 7 bases from J, the junction kept 5 bases outside the gene matches. CDR3 in amino acids: CASSSGGLAGYTF. In DNA, the CDR3 is TGTGCCAGCAGCTCAGGGGGCTTGGCTGGCTACACCTTC.

The sample holds a few counts of this clonotype. The chain recombines TRBV19 with TRBJ2-7, with D hard to call. Germline V gives CDR1 LNHDA, CDR2 SQIVND (reference sequence). The CDR3 length is 14 residues. With 1 base removed from V and 2 bases from J, the gap between germline ends came to 9 bases. The CDR3 coding sequence is TGTGCCAGTAGTATAGTAGGGCCAACCTACGAGCAGTACTTC. Translation: CASSIVGPTYEQYF.

The genes are TRBV15 and TRBJ2-4; D unclear. Per the germline V gene, CDR1 is LNHNV and CDR2 is YYDKDF (reference sequence). CDR3 length: 13 amino acids. Trimming left V 0 bases short and J 8 bases short, with 8 bases between. The CDR3 DNA sequence: TGTGCCACCAGCAGAGAGGGCCTGGACATTCAGTACTTC. Its translation: CATSREGLDIQYF. The full variable domain, its missing parts supplied by reference TRBV15 and TRBJ2-4, is DAMVIQNPRYQVTQFGKPVTLSCSQTLNHNVMYWYQQKSSQAPKLLFHYYDKDFNNEADTPDNFQSRRPNTSFCFLDIRSPGLGDTAMYLCATSREGLDIQYFGAGTRLSVL.

This clonotype was seen at least ten times. V and J are TRBV20-1 and TRBJ2-5; D unclear. The germline CDR1 and CDR2 sequences are DFQATT and SNEGSKA (reference sequence). The CDR3 has 13 amino acids. V was shortened by 5 bases and J by 6 bases, with 16 bases between the two germline ends. This chain's CDR3 is CSALWPSRKTQYF. The CDR3 DNA reads as TGCAGTGCTCTTTGGCCTTCTCGAAAGACCCAGTACTTC.

This clonotype was seen ten or more times. The rearrangement uses TRBV20-1 and TRBJ2-7; D is undetermined. Per germline, CDR1 DFQATT and CDR2 SNEGSKA (reference sequence). The germline V and J ends were trimmed by 6 bases and 2 bases, with 14 bases remaining between them. This CDR3 region has 13 residues. The CDR3 sequence is CSAEPSYPYEQYF. In DNA, the CDR3 is TGCAGTGCAGAACCTAGTTATCCCTACGAGCAGTACTTC.

V gene TRBV6-1 combines with J gene TRBJ2-1, with 11 bases matching TRBD2. The CDR3 length is 16 residues. Trimming at V came to 8 bases and at J to 12 bases, leaving 18 bases not matched to a gene. CDR1 is MNHNS and CDR2 is SASEGT in the germline V gene. The CDR3 loop is CASGLKGTSGPGGQFF. DNA for the CDR3: TGTGCCAGCGGCCTCAAGGGGACTAGCGGTCCCGGAGGGCAGTTCTTC.

This clonotype was seen at least ten times. The chain couples TRBV15 to TRBJ2-2; 10 nucleotides line up with TRBD1. CDR3 length: 14 amino acids. Germline-derived CDR1 and CDR2 are LNHNV and YYDKDF (reference sequence). The V and J ends lost 9 bases and 4 bases, in that order; junction bases with no gene match: 5. CDR3: CATTGGETTGELFF. The CDR3 nucleotides are TGTGCCACGACAGGGGGCGAGACCACCGGGGAGCTGTTTTTT.

V gene TRBV5-1 combines with J gene TRBJ2-1; 11 bases align to TRBD2. CDR1 and CDR2 (germline): SGHRS, YFSETQ. The CDR3 sequence is 15 residues long. Unmatched junction bases numbered 8, after V lost 5 bases and J lost 7 bases. In DNA, the CDR3 is TGCGCCAGCAGGGACGGGACTAGCGGTGTAAATGAGCAGTTCTTC. It encodes CASRDGTSGVNEQFF.

This clonotype was observed a few times. The chain couples TRBV20-1 to TRBJ2-2, with 10 bases that match TRBD2. This CDR3 has 16 amino acids. Germline V gene data show CDR1 as DFQATT and CDR2 as SNEGSKA (reference sequence). V lost 0 bases to trimming and J lost 2 bases; unmatched junction nucleotides: 3. CDR3 nucleotides: TGCAGTGCTAGAGATAGCGGGAGGATAAACACCGGGGAGCTGTTTTTT. Protein: CSARDSGRINTGELFF.

The chain uses TRBV5-1 and TRBJ2-1; 8 bases are shared with TRBD1. The V gene end was trimmed by 7 bases and the J gene end by 4 bases; junction bases not matched to a gene: 13. Germline values: CDR1 SGHRS, CDR2 YFSETQ. The CDR3 covers 16 residues. Written as DNA, the CDR3 is TGCGCCAGCTTTTTTGCCCCCGGACAGGGTTACAATGAGCAGTTCTTC. It yields the protein CASFFAPGQGYNEQFF.

This clonotype was seen many times. This chain uses TRBV29-1 with TRBJ2-1; 7 nucleotides agree with TRBD2. The CDR3 length is 16 residues. Per germline, CDR1 SQVTM and CDR2 ANQGSEA. V dropped 3 bases and J dropped 5; count of bases not matched to a gene: 13. CDR3 residues: CSVDFASGTPHNEQFF. The CDR3 DNA reads TGCAGCGTTGATTTTGCGAGCGGGACTCCCCACAATGAGCAGTTCTTC.